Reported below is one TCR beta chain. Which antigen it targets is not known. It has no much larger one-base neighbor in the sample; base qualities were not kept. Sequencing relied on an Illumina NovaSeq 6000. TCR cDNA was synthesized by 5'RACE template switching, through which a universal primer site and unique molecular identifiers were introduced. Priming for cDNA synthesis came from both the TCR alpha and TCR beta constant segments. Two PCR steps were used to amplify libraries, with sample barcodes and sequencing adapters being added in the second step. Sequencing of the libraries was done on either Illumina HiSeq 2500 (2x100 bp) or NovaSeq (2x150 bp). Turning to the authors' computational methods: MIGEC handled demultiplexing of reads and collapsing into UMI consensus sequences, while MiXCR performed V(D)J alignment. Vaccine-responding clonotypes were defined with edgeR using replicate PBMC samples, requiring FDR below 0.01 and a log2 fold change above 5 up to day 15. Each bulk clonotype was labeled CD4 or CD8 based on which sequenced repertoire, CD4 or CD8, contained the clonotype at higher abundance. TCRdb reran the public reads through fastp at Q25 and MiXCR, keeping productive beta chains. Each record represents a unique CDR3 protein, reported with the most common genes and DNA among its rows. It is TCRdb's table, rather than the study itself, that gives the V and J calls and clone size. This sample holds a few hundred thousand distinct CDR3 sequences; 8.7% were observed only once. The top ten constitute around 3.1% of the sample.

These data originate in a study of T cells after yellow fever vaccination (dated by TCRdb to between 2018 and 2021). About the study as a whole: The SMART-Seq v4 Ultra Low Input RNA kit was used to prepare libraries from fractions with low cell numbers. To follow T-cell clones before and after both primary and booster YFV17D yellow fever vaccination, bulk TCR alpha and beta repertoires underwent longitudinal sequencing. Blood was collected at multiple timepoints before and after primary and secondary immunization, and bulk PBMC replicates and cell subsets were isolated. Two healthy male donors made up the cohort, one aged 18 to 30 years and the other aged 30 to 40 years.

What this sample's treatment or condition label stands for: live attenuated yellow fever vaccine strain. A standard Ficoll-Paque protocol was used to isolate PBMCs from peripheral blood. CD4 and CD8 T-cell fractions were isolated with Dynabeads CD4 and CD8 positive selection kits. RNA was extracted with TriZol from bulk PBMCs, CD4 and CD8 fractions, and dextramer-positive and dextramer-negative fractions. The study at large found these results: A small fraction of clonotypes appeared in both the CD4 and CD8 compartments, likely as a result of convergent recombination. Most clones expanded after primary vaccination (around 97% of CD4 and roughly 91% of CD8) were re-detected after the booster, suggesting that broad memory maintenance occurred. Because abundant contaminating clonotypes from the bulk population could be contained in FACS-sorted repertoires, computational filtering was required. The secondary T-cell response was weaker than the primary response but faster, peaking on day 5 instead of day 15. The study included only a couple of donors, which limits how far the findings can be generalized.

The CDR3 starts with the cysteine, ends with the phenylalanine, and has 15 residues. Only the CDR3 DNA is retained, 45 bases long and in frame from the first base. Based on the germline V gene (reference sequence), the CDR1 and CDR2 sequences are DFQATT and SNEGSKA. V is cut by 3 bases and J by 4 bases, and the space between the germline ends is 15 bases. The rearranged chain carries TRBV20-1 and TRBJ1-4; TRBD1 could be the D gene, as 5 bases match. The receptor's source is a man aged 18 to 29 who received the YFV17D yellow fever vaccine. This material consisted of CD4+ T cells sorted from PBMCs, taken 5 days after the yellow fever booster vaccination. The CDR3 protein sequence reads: CSARATRGDNEKLFF. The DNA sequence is TGCAGTGCTAGGGCCACTAGGGGCGATAATGAAAAACTGTTTTTT.